This entry describes one TCR beta chain. Its antigen is not identified. This entry is derived from a study of T cells in Graves' hyperthyroidism and ophthalmopathy. Study at large: Peripheral blood was drawn at first diagnosis, prior to all treatment. Overall study findings and caveats: Clonotypes that were expanded in thyroid above 0.001 mostly appeared in blood too.

Fresh peripheral blood, 10 ml, was the source of the PBMCs. The source material, RNA transcripts, was used to amplify TCR beta CDR3 regions. HTBI primers were employed in a first-round RT-PCR of the TCR CDR3. From the multiplex PCR reads, TCRdb called clonotypes with MiXCR, one entry per CDR3 protein. The sample contains about 420,000 distinct CDR3 sequences, roughly an eighth of which appear only once. CDR1 and CDR2 (germline): SGHVS, FQNEAQ. The CDR3 length is 11 residues. Trimming shortened V by 11 bases and J by 1 base, and 8 bases separated the two germline ends. The chain employs TRBV7-8 and TRBJ1-2; D remains ambiguous. The receptor's source is a woman aged 18-30 years with Graves' hyperthyroidism. The sequenced sample was blood. The CDR3 DNA reads TGTGCCTCCGCAATTAACTATGGCTACACCTTC. It specifies CASAINYGYTF.